Presented here are 29 T cell receptor beta chains from one specimen sequenced in a study of blood T cell repertoires in COVID-19. TCRdb's copy holds only in-frame clones and misses some; the assay was immunoSEQ multiplex PCR. The sample holds some 500,000 clones; around 90% are singletons and the top ten take 7.5% to 9%. The sequenced sample was peripheral blood. All receptors come from a woman in her forties or fifties with COVID-19, enrolled during active disease.

The J gene is TRBJ1-1, the V gene TRBV6-5; D ambiguous. This CDR3 has 13 amino acids. Trimming shortened V by 11 bases and J by 0 bases, and 13 bases separated the two germline ends. Germline V gives CDR1 MNHEY, CDR2 SVGAGI. Here the CDR3 DNA reads TGTGCCTCCCGGAGGCAATTGAACACTGAAGCTTTCTTT. Encoded protein: CASRRQLNTEAFF.

The chain employs TRBV18 and TRBJ1-1, with no clear D. Germline V gene sequence: CDR1 KGHSH, CDR2 LQKENI. Deletions cut 3 bases from V and 8 bases from J, with 13 bases between. The CDR3 has 13 residues. CDR3 DNA: TGTGCCAGCTCACCCCAGGAGGTCGTGGAAGCTTTCTTT. It is translated as CASSPQEVVEAFF. The whole variable domain, filled in from reference TRBV18 and TRBJ1-1, reads NAGVMQNPRHLVRRRGQEARLRCSPMKGHSHVYWYRQLPEEGLKFMVYLQKENIIDESGMPKERFSAEFPKEGPSILRIQQVVRGDSAAYFCASSPQEVVEAFFGQGTRLTVV.

This chain joins TRBV29-1 and TRBJ1-1; 9 nucleotides match TRBD1. Germline V gene lookup returns CDR1 SQVTM and CDR2 ANQGSEA. CDR3 length: 16 residues. Trimming at V came to 4 bases and at J to 0 bases, leaving 9 bases not matched to a gene. The CDR3 DNA sequence: TGCAGCGTTGTGGACAGGGGCCTAAGGATGAACACTGAAGCTTTCTTT. This gives the protein CSVVDRGLRMNTEAFF.

This chain links TRBV2 with TRBJ2-7, with 10 positions matching TRBD1. This CDR3 has 13 amino acids. CDR1 is SNHLY, CDR2 FYNNEI, per germline. V lost 11 bases and J lost 1; bases outside the gene matches: 5. The CDR3 nucleotides are TGTGCCGGGGGACAGGGGAGGTCCTACGAGCAGTACTTC. Amino acids: CAGGQGRSYEQYF.

The chain joins TRBV6-5 to TRBJ2-7; tentative D call: TRBD2 (5 bases). The CDR3 sequence is 11 residues long. Trimming cost V 0 bases and J 12 bases, with 9 bases left between them. CDR1 and CDR2 (germline): MNHEY, SVGAGI. The CDR3 is CASSYSEAGYF. CDR3 nucleotide sequence: TGTGCCAGCAGTTACTCGGAGGCCGGGTACTTC.

The chain employs TRBV12-3 or TRBV12-4 and TRBJ1-2; D gene ambiguous. The germline V and J ends were trimmed by 6 bases and 2 bases, with 10 bases remaining between them. CDR3 length equals 13 residues. The CDR3 is CASSPGGNYGYTF. CDR3 sequence (DNA): TGTGCCAGCAGCCCAGGAGGGAACTATGGCTACACCTTC.

The rearrangement links TRBV3-1 (or the pseudogene TRBV3-2) to TRBJ1-5; D is ambiguous. Trimming shortened V by 3 bases and J by 7 bases, and 13 bases separated the two germline ends. Per germline, CDR1 LGHDT and CDR2 YNNKEL (reference sequence). This CDR3 has 14 amino acids. The CDR3 coding sequence is TGTGCCAGCAGCCAGGCCCGAAACGGGCAGCCCCAGCATTTT. Amino acid sequence: CASSQARNGQPQHF.

Concerning this clone: Additional DNA sequences in this sample encode the identical CDR3. V is TRBV29-1 and J is TRBJ1-2; D is ambiguous. Between the trimmed V and J ends, which lost 6 bases and 4 bases, there was a span of 9 bases. The CDR3 is 11 amino acids. CDR1 is SQVTM, CDR2 ANQGSEA, per germline. CDR3 amino acids: CSVGGTYGYTF. The CDR3 DNA reads as TGCAGCGTCGGAGGAACCTATGGCTACACCTTC.

The chain links TRBV21-1 to TRBJ2-7; the D call TRBD1 from the table was never checked on the DNA. TRBV21-1 is a pseudogene segment. CDR3 size: 14 residues. The CDR3 DNA reads TGTGCCAGCAGCGGCAGACAGGGAGCCTACGAGCAGTACTTC. Translated: CASSGRQGAYEQYF.

This chain connects TRBV5-1 to TRBJ2-3; D gene uncertain. The V end lost 0 bases, the J end lost 3 bases, and 8 bases lay between the germline ends. CDR3 length: 14 amino acids. Germline lookup yields CDR1 SGHRS and CDR2 YFSETQ. CDR3: CASSLDPRTDTQYF. In nucleotides, the CDR3 is TGCGCCAGCAGCTTGGACCCGAGAACAGATACGCAGTATTTT.

The rearrangement links TRBV24-1 to TRBJ1-6, with no clear D. Between the trimmed V and J ends, which lost 4 bases and 14 bases, there was a span of 8 bases. The CDR3 runs to 11 residues. CDR1 KGHDR and CDR2 SFDVKD come from the germline V gene. The CDR3 region is CATSDGMTLHF. The CDR3 DNA follows: TGTGCCACCAGTGACGGGATGACCCTCCACTTT.

V and J are TRBV19 and TRBJ2-4; 7 bases map to TRBD1. Per the germline V gene, CDR1 is LNHDA and CDR2 is SQIVND (reference sequence). CDR3 length: 16 amino acids. V lost 3 bases to trimming and J lost 3 bases; unmatched junction nucleotides: 8. The CDR3 loop reads CASSILPGGVKNIQYF. The CDR3 coding sequence is TGTGCCAGTAGTATCTTGCCAGGGGGTGTCAAAAACATTCAGTACTTC.

The V gene is TRBV30, the J gene TRBJ2-1, with 11 bases that match TRBD2. Germline V gives CDR1 GTSNPN, CDR2 SVGIG (reference sequence). The junction had 7 bases not matched to a gene; V was cut back by 2 bases and J by 4 bases. The CDR3 extends over 16 amino acids. The DNA of the CDR3 is TGTGCCTGGAGTTTCCTGACTAGCGGGGCGTACAATGAGCAGTTCTTC. This encodes CAWSFLTSGAYNEQFF.

The chain carries TRBV2 and TRBJ2-4; D is possibly TRBD2 (6 bases). Trimming left V 7 bases short and J 8 bases short, with 24 bases between. The CDR3 runs to 16 residues. The V gene's germline CDR1 is SNHLY and CDR2 FYNNEI. CDR3 nucleotides: TGTGCCAGCACTGAGGGGCCGGTAGACGGAGGGTACATTCAGTACTTC. Translating gives CASTEGPVDGGYIQYF.

The chain is built from TRBV7-2 and TRBJ2-7; a possible D gene is TRBD1 (6 bases). Trimming left V 7 bases short and J 5 bases short, with 18 bases between. CDR3 length equals 14 residues. CDR1 SGHTA and CDR2 FQGNSA come from the germline V gene. DNA of the CDR3: TGTGCCAGCAAACCATCCAGGGGAGCAGACGAGCAGTACTTC. Its translation: CASKPSRGADEQYF. Complete variable domain (other parts from reference TRBV7-2 and TRBJ2-7): GAGVSQSPSNKVTEKGKDVELRCDPISGHTALYWYRQSLGQGLEFLIYFQGNSAPDKSGLPSDRFSAERTGGSVSTLTIQRTQQEDSAVYLCASKPSRGADEQYFGPGTRLTVT.

This clone came up a few times. This chain links TRBV2 with TRBJ1-2; 11 bases line up with TRBD1. Trimming took 9 bases from V and 7 from J; bases not matched to a gene: 10. Germline V lookup: CDR1 SNHLY, CDR2 FYNNEI. The CDR3 is 14 residues long. In nucleotides, the CDR3 is TGTGCCAGGGACCGGACAGGGGGCGACGGTGGCTACACCTTC. Amino acid sequence: CARDRTGGDGGYTF.

The chain joins TRBV19 to TRBJ1-6; D ambiguous. This CDR3 is built from 16 residues. V was cut by 6 bases and J by 0 bases, with 12 bases left in between. Germline V lookup: CDR1 LNHDA, CDR2 SQIVND (reference sequence). CDR3 residues: CASRPERSSYNSPLHF. The DNA for the CDR3 is TGTGCCAGTAGGCCAGAGCGGAGCTCCTATAATTCACCCCTCCACTTT.

This chain connects TRBV27 to TRBJ1-1, with D maybe TRBD1 (6 bases). The V gene lost 5 bases and the J gene lost 5 bases, with 18 bases spanning the gap. The germline V gene has CDR1 MNHEY and CDR2 SMNVEV (reference sequence). The CDR3 runs to 15 residues. This CDR3 is CASSASPGTWTEAFF. CDR3 bases: TGTGCCAGCAGTGCCTCTCCCGGGACATGGACTGAAGCTTTCTTT.

The chain couples TRBV7-3 to TRBJ2-6, with D perhaps matching TRBD1 (5 bases). Trimming shortened V by 2 bases and J by 0 bases, and 11 bases separated the two germline ends. This CDR3 is built from 17 residues. CDR1 and CDR2 (germline): SGHTA, FQGTGA. CDR3 region: CASSLRQFSSGANVLTF. The CDR3, as DNA: TGTGCCAGCAGCTTACGACAGTTCAGCTCTGGGGCCAACGTCCTGACTTTC.

V usage is TRBV7-3 and J usage is TRBJ1-1; 9 bases are a match to TRBD1. CDR1 and CDR2 (germline): SGHTA, FQGTGA. The J segment lost 7 bases and the V segment lost 3 bases, leaving 6 bases of the junction unmatched. This CDR3 contains 14 residues. This chain's CDR3 is CASSLLDRGGEAFF. The CDR3 DNA is TGTGCCAGCAGCTTGCTCGACAGGGGGGGTGAAGCTTTCTTT. Complete variable domain (other parts from reference TRBV7-3 and TRBJ1-1): GAGVSQTPSNKVTEKGKYVELRCDPISGHTALYWYRQSLGQGPEFLIYFQGTGAADDSGLPNDRFFAVRPEGSVSTLKIQRTERGDSAVYLCASSLLDRGGEAFFGQGTRLTVV.

The gene calls are TRBV5-1 and TRBJ2-6, with 7 bases aligning to TRBD2. The CDR3 is 19 residues long. After removal of 4 bases from V and 0 bases from J, the junction contained 13 bases not matched to a gene. Looked up from germline, CDR1 is SGHRS and CDR2 is YFSETQ. The CDR3 nucleotides read TGCGCCAGCAGCCCTGTAGGGGCGGGGGAGACCTCTGGGGCCAACGTCCTGACTTTC. It specifies CASSPVGAGETSGANVLTF.

This clone has a count of ten or more. The chain employs TRBV7-9 and TRBJ1-2, with 7 bases matching TRBD1. Germline lookup yields CDR1 SEHNR and CDR2 FQNEAQ (reference sequence). The CDR3 length is 15 residues. The trim removed 1 base at V and 8 bases at J, leaving 10 bases unmatched. CDR3 bases: TGTGCCAGCAGCTTAGGGGATAGGGGGCGAAAAGGCTACACCTTC. Translation gives CASSLGDRGRKGYTF.

The chain combines TRBV24-1 with TRBJ2-3; 7 positions agree with TRBD2. The CDR3 contains 17 residues. The V and J ends lost 5 bases and 5 bases, in that order; junction bases with no gene match: 15. Germline V gives CDR1 KGHDR, CDR2 SFDVKD. The CDR3 spells CATSVSLVGGGLDTQYF. Here the CDR3 DNA reads TGTGCCACCAGTGTTTCACTCGTGGGGGGGGGTCTAGATACGCAGTATTTT.

This clone was counted a single time. The rearrangement links TRBV2 to TRBJ1-4; D call uncertain. The CDR3 extends over 13 amino acids. Germline V lookup: CDR1 SNHLY, CDR2 FYNNEI. Between the trimmed V and J ends, which lost 5 bases and 5 bases, there was a span of 9 bases. This CDR3 reads CASSWRINEKLFF. CDR3 coding DNA: TGTGCCAGCAGTTGGCGGATAAATGAAAAACTGTTTTTT.

The J gene is TRBJ1-1, the V gene TRBV18; 8 bases agree with TRBD1. The germline gives CDR1 KGHSH, CDR2 LQKENI. CDR3 length equals 13 residues. With 8 bases clipped from V and 4 bases from J, the junction kept 6 bases outside the gene matches. CDR3 DNA sequence: TGTGCCAGCCTCCGGACAGGGCGCACTGAAGCTTTCTTT. Protein sequence: CASLRTGRTEAFF.

This clone occurred once. This chain connects TRBV18 to TRBJ1-1; no clear D. CDR1 is KGHSH and CDR2 is LQKENI in the germline V gene. The CDR3 is 13 amino acids. The V end was cut by 4 bases, the J end by 6 bases, with 12 bases between. The CDR3: CASSRFTSPEAFF. CDR3 DNA: TGTGCCAGCTCACGCTTCACATCTCCTGAAGCTTTCTTT.

Comment on this clone: Distinct nucleotide sequences in the sample also encode this CDR3. The chain is built from TRBV9 and TRBJ2-7; possible D gene TRBD1, 6 bases. The CDR3 has 15 residues. V shed 0 bases and J shed 2 bases, with 12 bases lying between them. CDR1 is SGDLS, CDR2 YYNGEE, per germline. CDR3 loop: CASSVGAGGAYEQYF. For the CDR3, the DNA is TGTGCCAGCAGCGTAGGTGCTGGGGGCGCCTACGAGCAGTACTTC.

The chain carries TRBV29-1 and TRBJ1-1; no clear D gene. From germline, CDR1 is SQVTM and CDR2 ANQGSEA. The CDR3 sequence is 10 residues long. Trimming took 6 bases from V and 5 from J, leaving 7 bases between them. The CDR3 region is CSVTGTEAFF. CDR3 coding DNA: TGCAGCGTAACGGGGACTGAAGCTTTCTTT.

The chain uses TRBV6-2 or TRBV6-3 and TRBJ2-7; 7 bases line up with TRBD1. Germline V CDR1 and CDR2: MNHEY, SVGEGT. J lost 3 bases, V lost 2 bases, and 4 bases had no gene match. The CDR3 consists of 14 residues. This chain's CDR3 is CASSYRDRHYEQYF. DNA for the CDR3: TGTGCCAGCAGTTACAGGGACAGACACTACGAGCAGTACTTC.